A selection of T cell receptor beta chains follows, all from one sample in a study of blood T cell repertoires in COVID-19. Profiling relied on immunoSEQ multiplex PCR, and the TCRdb table lists in-frame clones only, not all of them. Of some 150,000 clones in the sample, more than 75% are singletons; the top ten hold 2.5% to 4%. Sequencing was performed on peripheral blood. Receptor source: a man aged 65 to 79 with acute or convalescent COVID-19. Each CDR3 is given with its conserved first and last residue. The D gene is left open where the match is weak. The size entry is marked missing in some rows and otherwise reads once, few, many or a size class.

>TRBD1|TRBJ1-2|NA|TRBV6-5
TGTGCCAGCACCTATGGTGGACAGGGGGCGGATGGCTACACCTTC
CASTYGGQGADGYTF
>NA|TRBJ2-2|NA|TRBV2
TGTGCCAGCAGTTTTCAGGGGAATACCGGGGAGCTGTTTTTT
CASSFQGNTGELFF
>NA|TRBJ1-1|NA|TRBV3-1/TRBV3-2
TGTGCCGGAAGGGGGACAAAGAACACTGAAGCTTTCTTT
CAGRGTKNTEAFF
>NA|TRBJ2-6|NA|TRBV10-3
TGTGCCATCACCCCAGGGGTGGTGGCTGGGGCCAACGTCCTGACTTTC
CAITPGVVAGANVLTF
>NA|TRBJ2-2|NA|TRBV11-1
TGTGCCAGCAGCCACGGTTTAGGGGGTAACACCGGGGAGCTGTTTTTT
CASSHGLGGNTGELFF
>NA|TRBJ1-3|NA|TRBV2
TGTGCCAGCAACTTGGGGGGGATAAACGTAAACACCATATATTTT
CASNLGGINVNTIYF
>TRBD2|TRBJ2-2|NA|TRBV28
TGTGCCAGCAGCCCGGGGGGGCGTTACGGGGAGCTGTTTTTT
CASSPGGRYGELFF
>NA|TRBJ2-2|NA|TRBV4-3
TGCGCCAGCAGCCACCTCCTGCCCCCGAGGACCGGGGAGCTGTTTTTT
CASSHLLPPRTGELFF
>NA|TRBJ1-5|NA|TRBV5-8
TGTGCCAGCTCTATTGGGGAGCGCCCTTCCCAGCCCCAGCATTTT
CASSIGERPSQPQHF
>NA|TRBJ2-2|NA|TRBV9
TGTGCCAGCAGCAGTCAGATCAACACCGGGGAGCTGTTTTTT
CASSSQINTGELFF
>NA|TRBJ2-7|NA|TRBV5-4
TGTGCCAGCAGCCAACCTGGGACACTTTACGAGCAGTACTTC
CASSQPGTLYEQYF
>NA|TRBJ1-4|few|TRBV5-1
TGCGCCAGCAGCCCTAGGGCAGGGGCTAATGAAAAACTGTTTTTT
CASSPRAGANEKLFF
>NA|TRBJ1-5|NA|TRBV2
TGTGCCAGCAGGGGGACATCTAGCAATCAGCCCCAGCATTTT
CASRGTSSNQPQHF
>TRBD2|TRBJ2-1|NA|TRBV24-1
TGTGCCACCAGTGATTTGAGGCCTAGCGGGAGGTACAATGAGCAGTTCTTC
CATSDLRPSGRYNEQFF
>NA|TRBJ2-1|NA|TRBV27
TGTGCCACCGGGGGACAGCCCTACTACAATGAGCAGTTCTTC
CATGGQPYYNEQFF
>NA|TRBJ2-7|NA|TRBV5-4
TGTGCCAGCAGCTCACGAGCGGGTATAACCTACGAGCAGTACTTC
CASSSRAGITYEQYF
>NA|TRBJ2-6|few|TRBV5-6
TGTGCCAGCAGCTTGGCGAGGGCTGGGGCCAACGTCCTGACTTTC
CASSLARAGANVLTF
>NA|TRBJ2-4|NA|TRBV4-2
TGTGCCAGCAGCCAATCTGACACCACCAAAAACATTCAGTACTTC
CASSQSDTTKNIQYF
>TRBD1|TRBJ1-2|NA|TRBV29-1
TGCAGCGTTCAACAGGGGGCGAATGGCTACACCTTC
CSVQQGANGYTF
>NA|TRBJ2-2|NA|TRBV19
TGTGCCAGTAGTACTGAAGGGGCCGGGGAGCTGTTTTTT
CASSTEGAGELFF
>NA|TRBJ1-5|few|TRBV9
TGTGCCAGCAGCGTAGGAGCAGGGGAGGGGAATCAGCCCCAGCATTTT
CASSVGAGEGNQPQHF
>TRBD1|TRBJ2-7|NA|TRBV7-9
TGTGCCAGCAGCTCCGGGACAGTGAAGCCCTACGAGCAGTACTTC
CASSSGTVKPYEQYF
>NA|TRBJ1-6|NA|TRBV19
TGTGCCAGTAGTATTCGGGGATCCGGTAATTCACCCCTCCACTTT
CASSIRGSGNSPLHF
>TRBD2|TRBJ2-3|NA|TRBV6-1
TGTGCCAGCAGTGAAACCCACTATCCGAATCATTCCGGGAGGCCCCTGGTCCCCTATACGCAGTATTTT
CASSETHYPNHSGRPLVPYTQYF
>TRBD2|TRBJ2-7|NA|TRBV27
TGTGCCAGCAGTTTAGCTAGCGGGGCGACTTCCTACGAGCAGTACTTC
CASSLASGATSYEQYF
>NA|TRBJ1-5|NA|TRBV24-1
TGTGCCACCAGTCGGAGAGGGGTAGGGGGTCAGCCCCAGCATTTT
CATSRRGVGGQPQHF
>TRBD1|TRBJ2-7|NA|TRBV7-3
TGTGCCAGCAGCTCTACCCCCAGGACAGGTCGGTACTTC
CASSSTPRTGRYF
>TRBD2|TRBJ2-1|NA|TRBV27
TGTGCCAGCTCGCCCGGGGCTAGCGGCTTCAATGAGCAGTTCTTC
CASSPGASGFNEQFF
>TRBD2|TRBJ2-3|NA|TRBV4-3
TGCGCCAGCAGCCAAGTTCCTAGCGGGGGGGTCGCAGATACGCAGTATTTT
CASSQVPSGGVADTQYF
>NA|TRBJ1-1|NA|TRBV6-1
TGTGCCAGCAGTTCCCTACTCGGGAGTGAAGCTTTCTTT
CASSSLLGSEAFF
>NA|TRBJ2-7|NA|TRBV28
TGTGCCAGCAGTTCAGGGGGGACATCCTCCTACGAGCAGTACTTC
CASSSGGTSSYEQYF
>TRBD2|TRBJ2-1|NA|TRBV28
TGTGCCAGCAGTTTCGGGGCGGGAGGGCCGTTCAATGAGCAGTTCTTC
CASSFGAGGPFNEQFF
>TRBD1|TRBJ2-5|once|TRBV3-1/TRBV3-2
TGTGCCAGCAGCCGCTTCGACAGGGCTATTGGAGAGACCCAGTACTTC
CASSRFDRAIGETQYF
>NA|TRBJ1-5|NA|TRBV7-8
TGTGCCAGCAGCCTACGACGACAGGTTCTTAATCAGCCCCAGCATTTT
CASSLRRQVLNQPQHF
>NA|TRBJ1-5|NA|TRBV21-1
TGTGCCAGCAGCAAAGACCCTCGGAAGGGGGACAATCAGCCCCAGCATTTT
CASSKDPRKGDNQPQHF
>NA|TRBJ1-6|NA|TRBV19
TGTGCCAGTAGTATGCGCGGCAGACTCAATTCACCCCTCCACTTT
CASSMRGRLNSPLHF
>NA|TRBJ2-7|NA|TRBV28
TGTGCCAGCAGTTTAGGGGGGTACCGACAGCAGTACTTC
CASSLGGYRQQYF
>TRBD1|TRBJ2-6|few|TRBV18
TGTGCCAGCGGCCCACAGGGGGCTGGGGCCAACGTCCTGACTTTC
CASGPQGAGANVLTF
>NA|TRBJ1-5|NA|TRBV7-2
TGTGCCAGCAGCTTAGAGGGGACAAGCAATCAGCCCCAGCATTTT
CASSLEGTSNQPQHF
>TRBD1|TRBJ1-1|NA|TRBV5-6
TGTGCCAGCGGCAGACAGGGAACGAACACTGAAGCTTTCTTT
CASGRQGTNTEAFF
>TRBD1|TRBJ1-5|NA|TRBV10-3
TGTGCCATCAGCCCACAGGGGAGCAATCAGCCCCAGCATTTT
CAISPQGSNQPQHF
>TRBD2|TRBJ2-1|many|TRBV24-1
TGTGCCACCAGTGATTCTTCTAGCGGGAGAGTGGGTTACAATGAGCAGTTCTTC
CATSDSSSGRVGYNEQFF
>NA|TRBJ1-2|NA|TRBV7-2
TGTGCCAGCAGCAAATGGGAGGGGTCAGGCTATGGCTACACCTTC
CASSKWEGSGYGYTF
>NA|TRBJ1-5|NA|TRBV19
TGTGCCAGTAGTATAGATCGAGGACAGCCCCAGCATTTT
CASSIDRGQPQHF
>NA|TRBJ2-1|NA|TRBV5-1
TGCGCCAGCAGCGCCGGAGCTGCGGTCAATGAGCAGTTCTTC
CASSAGAAVNEQFF
>TRBD2|TRBJ2-2|NA|TRBV7-9
TGTGCCAGCAGCACAAGCGGGGGGGACACCGGGGAGCTGTTTTTT
CASSTSGGDTGELFF
>TRBD1|TRBJ1-2|once|TRBV5-1
TGCGCCAGCAGCTCAAACAGGGGTTATGGCTACACCTTC
CASSSNRGYGYTF
>TRBD1|TRBJ1-6|NA|TRBV27
TGTGCCAGCAGTTGGACCGGGACAGGGAATAATTCACCCCTCCACTTT
CASSWTGTGNNSPLHF
>TRBD1|TRBJ1-2|NA|TRBV7-2
TGTGCCAGCAGCTTAGGACAGGGGGTATACTATGGCTACACCTTC
CASSLGQGVYYGYTF
>NA|TRBJ2-7|NA|TRBV5-6
TGTGCCAGCAGCTTGGGCCAGTACGAGCAGTACTTC
CASSLGQYEQYF
>NA|TRBJ2-5|NA|TRBV4-1
TGCGCCAGCAGCCAAGATCAAAACAGACAAGAGACCCAGTACTTC
CASSQDQNRQETQYF
>NA|TRBJ2-7|NA|TRBV5-1
TGCGCCAGCAGCTTGGACTGGGGCGCAACCACTAACGAGCAGTACTTC
CASSLDWGATTNEQYF
>NA|TRBJ1-4|NA|TRBV11-2
TGTGCCAGCAGCTTAGTGGCCGCGGGCGGTTATGAAAAACTGTTTTTT
CASSLVAAGGYEKLFF